This T cell receptor (beta chain) was sequenced during a study of beta chain features in type 1 diabetes. There are 18 residues in the CDR3. Germline V gene sequence: CDR1 LNHNV, CDR2 YYDKDF (reference sequence). Trimming removed 1 base from V and 0 bases from J; junction bases left unmatched: 2. Sequencing targeted expressed TCRB transcripts, as all isolated RNA had been reverse transcribed. Deep immunoSEQ sequencing covered naive, central memory and regulatory T cell samples. The assay was immunoSEQ multiplex PCR, and TCRdb's table has in-frame clones only and misses some. Counted here are under 450,000 clones, 11% to 15% occurring once; the ten biggest clones make up under 0.04%. Only a few counts were recorded for this clone. Purity (above 95%) was reached by all sorted populations.

The V gene is TRBV15, the J gene TRBJ2-5, with TRBD2 matching 16 bases. The sequencing input was naive CD4+ T cells from blood. The source of this sequence is a man under 40 in good health. The CDR3 sequence is CATSRAGLAGGYQETQYF. The CDR3, as DNA: TGTGCCACCAGCAGAGCGGGACTAGCGGGGGGGTACCAAGAGACCCAGTACTTC. The full variable domain, completed using reference TRBV15 and TRBJ2-5, is DAMVIQNPRYQVTQFGKPVTLSCSQTLNHNVMYWYQQKSSQAPKLLFHYYDKDFNNEADTPDNFQSRRPNTSFCFLDIRSPGLGDTAMYLCATSRAGLAGGYQETQYFGPGTRLLVL.